A selection of T cell receptor beta chains follows, all from one sample in a study of T cell repertoires in cytomegalovirus infection. Their target antigens are unknown. TCRdb fed the reads into MiXCR, producing one record per CDR3 protein. The profile shows hundreds of thousands of distinct CDR3 sequences, less than 40% of them singletons. The specimen comprised cultured CD8+ T cells from PBMCs, sampled from culture after CMV antigen stimulation. These receptors all stem from a human donor in good health (CMV status not recorded). Some clones in this sample may be carry-over from other donors' samples. The CDR3 runs from the conserved cysteine through the conserved F or W. Fields, in order: D gene, V gene, CDR3 protein. D genes are given only for firm matches.

D: .; V: TRBV6-1; CDR3: CASRLGRNPYEQYF
D: TRBD1; V: TRBV7-4; CDR3: CASKTGGTDTQYF
D: TRBD2; V: TRBV28; CDR3: CASSFGGSSYNEQFF
D: .; V: TRBV7-8; CDR3: CASSPPGWREAFF
D: TRBD2; V: TRBV5-4; CDR3: CASSLELAIIDTQYF
D: TRBD1; V: TRBV27; CDR3: CASRLTGTGQQETQYF
D: .; V: TRBV7-6; CDR3: CASSSRGEQYF
D: TRBD1; V: TRBV7-8; CDR3: CASSLVSRDRVKDTQYF
D: .; V: TRBV12-5; CDR3: CASGFDGQETQYF
D: TRBD2; V: TRBV4-3; CDR3: CASSQDSLGGTYEQYF
D: .; V: TRBV12-3/TRBV12-4; CDR3: CASSLAGRIRDGYTF
D: .; V: TRBV6-5; CDR3: CASSYGTSYGYTF
D: .; V: TRBV4-1; CDR3: CASSPHVGDNQPQHF
D: .; V: TRBV7-6; CDR3: CASSLERGINYGYTF
D: .; V: TRBV7-2; CDR3: CASSLGTAPLGETQYF
D: .; V: TRBV25-1; CDR3: CASSETGTHNRYGYTF
D: .; V: TRBV4-1; CDR3: CANSQDRPANSPLHF
D: .; V: TRBV7-2; CDR3: CASSLVGLERIGGNEQFF
D: .; V: TRBV12-3/TRBV12-4; CDR3: CASRAGYNQPQHF
D: .; V: TRBV27; CDR3: CASSLRVEGELFF
D: .; V: TRBV2; CDR3: CAITETLNNEQFF
D: .; V: TRBV7-9; CDR3: CASSFSTGELSDEQFF
D: TRBD2; V: TRBV6-2/TRBV6-3; CDR3: CASSYLLAGGLDTQYF